This T cell receptor beta chain originates from a study of T cells expressing NK-cell markers (dated by TCRdb to the early 2020s). About the study as a whole: In sorted CD3+CD56+NKG2C+, CD3+CD56+NKG2C- and CD3+CD56-NKG2C+ T-cell subsets from eight donors, TCR beta-chain repertoires were profiled. Among the eight sequenced donors, seven were HCMV-seropositive and one was HCMV-seronegative. All eight donors whose samples were sequenced were randomly selected healthy volunteers, three of them men and five women. Illumina HiSeq 2000/2500, MiSeq or NextSeq was used to sequence libraries as 2 x 150 bp reads.

Study-level results and caveats: Those dominant clonotypes were again the most abundant among CD3+CD56-NKG2C+ cells in a handful of donors, at roughly 25-65%. Whether the expanded NKG2C-expressing T cell clones were specific for HCMV antigens was left unclear. In a handful of donors, the dominant CD3+CD56+NKG2C+ clonotypes were found to rank among the top 10 CD8+ clonotypes and to make up 1.0-7.0% of CD8+ T cells.

The CDR3 runs 13 amino acids, cysteine and phenylalanine included. No DNA is listed. The germline V gene gives CDR1 as SGHRS and CDR2 as YFSETQ. To determine HCMV serostatus, a commercial ELISA kit was used to detect HCMV-specific IgG in serum. Peripheral blood mononuclear cells were isolated from blood by Ficoll density gradient centrifugation. Regarding this clonotype: Its antigen has not been determined.

The run used an Illumina HiSeq 2000. The TCR beta cDNA libraries were made using 5'RACE template switching, a step that added both a universal primer site and unique molecular identifiers. Synthesis of cDNA was primed from the TCR beta constant segment and was followed by two consecutive PCR amplification steps. In the authors' own workflow: MIGEC handled demultiplexing of the reads and grouping by UMI, while MiTCR was used to assemble and quantify clonotypes. To exclude erroneous sequences, any TCR cDNA sequence not supported by at least two reads was discarded. Downstream repertoire analysis used the tcR package, and clonotypes were matched across fractions by CDR3 nucleotide sequence plus V segment. Antigen specificity was annotated against VDJdb with VDJmatch, allowing one amino acid substitution in CDR3. Through TCRdb reprocessing, the reads give one entry per CDR3 protein sequence; DNA is omitted. TCRdb assigned the V and J calls; the authors' analysis was not used. The sample's records list a few hundred thousand distinct CDR3 sequences. The top ten hold approximately 4% of the sample.

The sample consisted of blood T cells: a sorted CD56 or NKG2C T cell subset, CD4+ or CD8+ T cells, or bulk PBMC T cells (not recorded which). This chain joins TRBV5-1 to TRBJ2-2. The TCR comes from a man aged 18 to 29 in good health. Donor details come from another sample of the same person, matched by shared clones. The CDR3 loop reads CASGDRLTGELFF.